This passage covers 10 T cell receptor beta chains from one sample sequenced in a study of T cells after yellow fever vaccination. A single record per CDR3 protein comes from TCRdb applying MiXCR to the 5' RACE reads. The table shows a few hundred thousand distinct CDR3 sequences, with 17% occurring only once. This specimen was PBMCs, taken 5 days after the first yellow fever vaccination. The receptors were sampled from a man aged 18-30 years who received the YFV17D yellow fever vaccine.

The J gene is TRBJ1-1, the V gene TRBV4-1, with D unresolved. The CDR3 extends over 16 amino acids. The ends were cut back, 0 bases at V and 7 bases at J, with 18 bases in the middle. Germline V gives CDR1 MGHRA, CDR2 YSYEKL. CDR3 region: CASSQDRAVGGNEAFF. The CDR3 region has the DNA TGCGCCAGCAGCCAAGATAGGGCAGTTGGTGGGAATGAAGCTTTCTTT.

The chain is built from TRBV3-1 and TRBJ1-1; D unclear. The germline gives CDR1 LGHDT, CDR2 YNNKEL (reference sequence). Trimming left V 6 bases short and J 0 bases short, with 11 bases between. The CDR3 has 14 amino acids. The CDR3 region is CASRNRILNTEAFF. The CDR3 coding sequence is TGTGCCAGCAGAAATCGGATACTGAACACTGAAGCTTTCTTT.

The chain recombines TRBV12-3 or TRBV12-4 with TRBJ1-1; D ambiguous. The CDR3 is made up of 12 amino acids. The V and J ends lost 5 bases and 4 bases respectively, with 8 bases between them. The CDR3 nucleotides are TGTGCCAGCAGTACCATGAGCACTGAAGCTTTCTTT. Residues: CASSTMSTEAFF.

This chain connects TRBV9 to TRBJ1-1; D ambiguous. The CDR3 runs to 12 residues. Germline V gene sequence: CDR1 SGDLS, CDR2 YYNGEE. V was shortened by 4 bases and J by 7 bases, with 11 bases between the two germline ends. CDR3 nucleotides: TGTGCCAGCAGCCCTCAAGACGTTGAAGCTTTCTTT. Translated: CASSPQDVEAFF.

This chain uses TRBV12-3 or TRBV12-4 with TRBJ2-7; 10 bases match TRBD1. Trimming at V came to 2 bases and at J to 0 bases, leaving 10 bases not matched to a gene. This CDR3 comprises 18 residues. CDR3 bases: TGTGCCAGCAGTTTAATCCCGGGACAGGGGCCGAGCTCCTACGAGCAGTACGTC. Its translation is CASSLIPGQGPSSYEQYV.

This chain uses TRBV7-2 with TRBJ2-3, with D perhaps being TRBD1 or TRBD2 (5 bases each). Germline V gene sequence: CDR1 SGHTA, CDR2 FQGNSA. The CDR3 length is 16 residues. The V end lost 1 base, the J end lost 4 bases, and 15 bases lay between the germline ends. The CDR3 sequence is CASSLGPPGRADTQYF. Here the CDR3 DNA reads TGTGCCAGCAGCTTAGGGCCCCCGGGACGGGCAGATACGCAGTATTTT.

The chain recombines TRBV4-3 with TRBJ2-3; 7 positions agree with TRBD1. There are 15 residues in the CDR3. CDR1 and CDR2 from the germline V gene are LGHNA and YSLEER. After removal of 0 bases from V and 6 bases from J, the junction contained 6 bases not matched to a gene. CDR3 amino acids: CASSQDPQGSDTQYF. The CDR3 region has the DNA TGCGCCAGCAGCCAAGATCCACAGGGGTCCGATACGCAGTATTTT.

This clonotype was picked up a small number of times. V gene TRBV7-6 combines with J gene TRBJ1-1; D remains ambiguous. With 2 bases removed from V and 6 bases from J, the gap between germline ends came to 10 bases. Germline values: CDR1 SGHVS, CDR2 FNYEAQ. This CDR3 contains 13 residues. The CDR3 DNA follows: TGTGCCAGCAGCTTATATGGGTCAGCTGAAGCTTTCTTT. This translates into CASSLYGSAEAFF. Supplemented by reference TRBV7-6 and TRBJ1-1, the full variable domain reads GAGVSQSPRYKVTKRGQDVALRCDPISGHVSLYWYRQALGQGPEFLTYFNYEAQQDKSGLPNDRFSAERPEGSISTLTIQRTEQRDSAMYRCASSLYGSAEAFFGQGTRLTVV.

The J gene is TRBJ2-6, the V gene TRBV12-3 or TRBV12-4; D uncertain. The CDR3 has 15 residues. Trimming cost V 3 bases and J 3 bases, with 9 bases left between them. The CDR3 coding sequence is TGTGCCAGCAGTTTGACAATCGATGGGGCCAACGTCCTGACTTTC. Translated: CASSLTIDGANVLTF.

The chain couples TRBV12-3 or TRBV12-4 to TRBJ2-5; 9 nucleotides match TRBD1. V lost 7 bases, J lost 4 bases, and 13 bases stayed unmatched. The CDR3 contains 16 residues. The DNA for the CDR3 is TGTGCCAGCACGGGGAACAGGGGGCGCCTTTCAGAGACCCAGTACTTC. Its translation is CASTGNRGRLSETQYF.